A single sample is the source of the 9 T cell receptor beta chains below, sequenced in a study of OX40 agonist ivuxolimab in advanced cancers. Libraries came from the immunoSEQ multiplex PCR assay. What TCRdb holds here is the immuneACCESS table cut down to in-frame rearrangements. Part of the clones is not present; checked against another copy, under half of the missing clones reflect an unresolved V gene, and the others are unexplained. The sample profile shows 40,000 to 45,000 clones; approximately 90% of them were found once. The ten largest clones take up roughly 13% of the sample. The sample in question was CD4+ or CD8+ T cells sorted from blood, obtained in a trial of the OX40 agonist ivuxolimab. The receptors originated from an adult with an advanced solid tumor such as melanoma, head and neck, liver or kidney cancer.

The CDR3: CASSIIAGGNFYEQYF. The CDR3 DNA sequence: TGTGCCAGTAGTATAATAGCGGGGGGAAACTTCTACGAGCAGTACTTC. The genes are TRBV19 and TRBJ2-7, with TRBD2 matching over 10 bases. J was trimmed by 3 bases and V by 2 bases; bases with no gene match: 7. The germline CDR1 and CDR2 sequences are LNHDA and SQIVND (reference sequence). The length of the CDR3 is 16 residues.

The CDR3: CASSLDANYGYTF. CDR3 DNA sequence: TGCGCCAGCAGCTTGGATGCTAACTATGGCTACACCTTC. The V and J genes are TRBV5-1 and TRBJ1-2; D unresolved. V was clipped by 0 bases and J by 0 bases, with 3 bases between them. The CDR3 consists of 13 residues. Germline-derived CDR1 and CDR2 are SGHRS and YFSETQ.

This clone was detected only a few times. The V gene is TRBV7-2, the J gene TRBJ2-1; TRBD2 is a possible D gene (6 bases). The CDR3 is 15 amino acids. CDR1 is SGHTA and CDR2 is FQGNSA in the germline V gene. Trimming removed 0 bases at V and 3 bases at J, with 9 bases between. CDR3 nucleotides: TGTGCCAGCAGCTTAGCGGTCGGGAGCTACAATGAGCAGTTCTTC. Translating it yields CASSLAVGSYNEQFF.

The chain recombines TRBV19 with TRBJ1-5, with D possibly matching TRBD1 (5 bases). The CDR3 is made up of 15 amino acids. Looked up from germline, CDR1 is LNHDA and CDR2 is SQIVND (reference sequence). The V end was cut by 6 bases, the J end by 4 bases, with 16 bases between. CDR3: CASRTGGPINQPQHF. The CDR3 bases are TGTGCCAGTAGAACAGGTGGACCCATAAATCAGCCCCAGCATTTT.

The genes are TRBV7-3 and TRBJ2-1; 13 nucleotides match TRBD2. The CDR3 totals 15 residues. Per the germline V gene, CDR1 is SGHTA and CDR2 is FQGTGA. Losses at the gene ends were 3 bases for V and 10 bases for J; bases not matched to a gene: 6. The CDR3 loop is CASSLNGLAGEEQFF. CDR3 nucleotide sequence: TGTGCCAGCAGCTTGAACGGACTAGCGGGAGAAGAGCAGTTCTTC.

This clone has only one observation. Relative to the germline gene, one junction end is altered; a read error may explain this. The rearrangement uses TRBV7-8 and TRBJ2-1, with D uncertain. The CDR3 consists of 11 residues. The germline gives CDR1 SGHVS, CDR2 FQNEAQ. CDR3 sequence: CASSSHNEQFF. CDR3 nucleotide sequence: TGTGCCAGCAGCTCCCACAATGAGCAGTTCTTC. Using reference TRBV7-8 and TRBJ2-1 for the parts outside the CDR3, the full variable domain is GAGVSQSPRYKVAKRGQDVALRCDPISGHVSLFWYQQALGQGPEFLTYFQNEAQLDKSGLPSDRFFAERPEGSVSTLKIQRTQQEDSAVYLCASSSHNEQFFGPGTRLTVL.

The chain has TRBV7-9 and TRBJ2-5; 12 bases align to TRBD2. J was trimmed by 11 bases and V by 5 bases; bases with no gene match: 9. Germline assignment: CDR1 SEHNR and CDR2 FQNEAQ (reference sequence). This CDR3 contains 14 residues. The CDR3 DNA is TGTGCCAGCAGCCCAGGGACTAGCGGGCCGGAGCAGTACTTC. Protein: CASSPGTSGPEQYF.

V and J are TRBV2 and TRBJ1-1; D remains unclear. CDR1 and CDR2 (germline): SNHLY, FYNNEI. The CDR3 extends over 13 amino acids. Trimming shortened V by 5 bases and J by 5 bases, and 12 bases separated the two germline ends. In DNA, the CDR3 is TGTGCCAGCAGTCCGCTCAGCGGGACTGAAGCTTTCTTT. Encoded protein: CASSPLSGTEAFF.

The CDR3 DNA follows: TGTGCCATCAGTTTACAGCGAACCTCTGGGGCCAACGTCCTGACTTTC. Translated: CAISLQRTSGANVLTF. V is TRBV10-3 and J is TRBJ2-6; D ambiguous. CDR1 is ENHRY, CDR2 SYGVKD, per germline. This CDR3 region has 16 residues. Deletions cut 5 bases from V and 0 bases from J, with 11 bases between.